These 17 T cell receptor beta chains were all obtained from the same sample, sequenced in a study of blood T cell repertoires in COVID-19. Measured with immunoSEQ multiplex PCR; TCRdb has only the in-frame clones, and not every one. The sample includes hundreds of thousands of clones, around nine tenths of them seen just once. The sample consisted of peripheral blood. All receptors derive from a woman aged 40 to 49 who had recovered from COVID-19.

The chain combines TRBV24-1 with TRBJ2-3, with 12 bases aligning to TRBD2. The CDR3 spans 22 residues. Germline V gene lookup returns CDR1 KGHDR and CDR2 SFDVKD. With 5 bases clipped from V and 4 bases from J, the junction kept 24 bases outside the gene matches. CDR3 bases: TGTGCCACCAGTGCCACCACCCCTCTATCGACTAGCGGGAGAACTGGACCAGATACGCAGTATTTT. Translation: CATSATTPLSTSGRTGPDTQYF.

V usage is TRBV9 and J usage is TRBJ2-5; a possible D gene is TRBD2 (6 bases). The CDR3 spans 14 residues. Trimming left V 1 base short and J 5 bases short, with 12 bases between. Germline V gene data show CDR1 as SGDLS and CDR2 as YYNGEE. DNA for the CDR3: TGTGCCAGCAGCGTAAGAGGAGGGGACGAGACCCAGTACTTC. It yields the protein CASSVRGGDETQYF.

This clone was seen once. The gene calls are TRBV3-1 (or the pseudogene TRBV3-2) and TRBJ2-1; D ambiguous. Germline CDR1 reads LGHDT; CDR2 reads YNNKEL (reference sequence). The length of the CDR3 is 15 residues. V dropped 4 bases and J dropped 0 bases, with 10 bases sitting between them. CDR3 sequence: CASSPLYDSYNEQFF. DNA for the CDR3: TGTGCCAGCAGCCCGCTCTATGACTCCTACAATGAGCAGTTCTTC.

The chain carries TRBV19 and TRBJ2-1; 14 bases are a match to TRBD2. Germline values: CDR1 LNHDA, CDR2 SQIVND (reference sequence). J gave up 3 bases and V 3 bases, and 4 bases lay outside the gene matches. The CDR3 contains 17 residues. The CDR3 spells CASSMGLAGVYYNEQFF. For the CDR3, the DNA is TGTGCCAGTAGTATGGGACTAGCGGGGGTCTACTACAATGAGCAGTTCTTC. Filled out from reference TRBV19 and TRBJ2-1, the complete variable domain reads DGGITQSPKYLFRKEGQNVTLSCEQNLNHDAMYWYRQDPGQGLRLIYYSQIVNDFQKGDIAEGYSVSREKKESFPLTVTSAQKNPTAFYLCASSMGLAGVYYNEQFFGPGTRLTVL.

The CDR3 loop is CASSPTGLAGDEQFF. The CDR3, as DNA: TGTGCCAGCAGCCCAACAGGACTAGCCGGGGATGAGCAGTTCTTC. The chain recombines TRBV7-8 with TRBJ2-1; 8 bases match TRBD2. The germline V gene encodes CDR1 SGHVS and CDR2 FQNEAQ. After removal of 5 bases from V and 8 bases from J, the junction contained 11 bases not matched to a gene. The CDR3 runs 15 residues.

The chain couples TRBV29-1 to TRBJ2-7; 8 nucleotides match TRBD1. The CDR3 loop spans 11 amino acids. CDR1 and CDR2 (germline): SQVTM, ANQGSEA. The V and J ends lost 6 bases and 3 bases, in that order; junction bases with no gene match: 1. DNA of the CDR3: TGCAGCGTAGGGACAGGCTACGAGCAGTACTTC. Translated, it gives CSVGTGYEQYF.

The rearrangement joins TRBV21-1 to TRBJ2-5; the D call in the table, TRBD1, was not verified against the DNA. TRBV21-1 is given as a pseudogene. The length of the CDR3 is 17 residues. In DNA, the CDR3 is TGTGCCAGCAGCAAAGGTTACCCACAGGGGCGGGAAGAGACCCAGTACTTC. Protein sequence: CASSKGYPQGREETQYF.

The chain couples TRBV19 to TRBJ1-2; weak D call: TRBD1 (5 bases). The germline CDR1 and CDR2 sequences are LNHDA and SQIVND (reference sequence). The CDR3 totals 14 residues. Trimming took 8 bases from V and 1 from J, leaving 14 bases between them. The CDR3 DNA follows: TGTGCCAGTCGCGTGGGGGGGAATAACTATGGCTACACCTTC. Translation gives CASRVGGNNYGYTF.

The chain uses TRBV5-1 and TRBJ1-3; the D gene is possibly TRBD1 (5 bases). With 0 bases removed from V and 0 bases from J, the gap between germline ends came to 10 bases. This CDR3 contains 16 residues. Germline V gives CDR1 SGHRS, CDR2 YFSETQ. The CDR3 region has the DNA TGCGCCAGCAGCTTGGCTCAGGGACTCTCTGGAAACACCATATATTTT. Translation: CASSLAQGLSGNTIYF.

The chain couples TRBV5-1 to TRBJ2-7, with 10 bases matching TRBD1. Germline trimming cut 0 bases from V and 1 base from J; bases unmatched to any gene: 13. This CDR3 has 19 amino acids. The V gene's germline CDR1 is SGHRS and CDR2 YFSETQ. This CDR3 reads CASSLAPGQGSLFSYEQYF. The CDR3, as DNA: TGCGCCAGCAGCTTGGCTCCGGGACAGGGGTCCCTATTTTCCTACGAGCAGTACTTC.

V gene TRBV29-1 combines with J gene TRBJ1-1, with D maybe TRBD1 (5 bases). V shed 3 bases and J shed 6 bases, with 14 bases lying between them. Germline lookup yields CDR1 SQVTM and CDR2 ANQGSEA. The CDR3 extends over 13 amino acids. CDR3 DNA: TGCAGCGTTGACCCTAGGCAGGGCGCTGAAGCTTTCTTT. Its translation is CSVDPRQGAEAFF. Looking up the rest from reference TRBV29-1 and TRBJ1-1 gives the full variable domain: SAVISQKPSRDICQRGTSLTIQCQVDSQVTMMFWYRQQPGQSLTLIATANQGSEATYESGFVIDKFPISRPNLTFSTLTVSNMSPEDSSIYLCSVDPRQGAEAFFGQGTRLTVV.

V and J are TRBV27 and TRBJ2-7, with 9 bases lining up with TRBD1. Trimming at V came to 3 bases and at J to 3 bases, leaving 6 bases not matched to a gene. The CDR3 length is 15 residues. Germline loops: CDR1 MNHEY, CDR2 SMNVEV (reference sequence). As DNA, the CDR3 is TGTGCCAGCAGTTTGCCCACGGGACAGGGCTACGAGCAGTACTTC. Its protein product is CASSLPTGQGYEQYF.

The chain has TRBV7-2 and TRBJ2-2, with no clear D. CDR1 is SGHTA, CDR2 FQGNSA, per germline. This CDR3 region has 15 residues. V shed 1 base and J shed 0 bases, with 6 bases lying between them. This CDR3 reads CASSLDGANTGELFF. The CDR3 bases are TGTGCCAGCAGCTTAGACGGAGCGAACACCGGGGAGCTGTTTTTT.

V gene TRBV19 combines with J gene TRBJ2-6; no definite D call. V was trimmed by 6 bases and J by 0 bases, leaving 6 bases between them. Germline CDR1 LNHDA, CDR2 SQIVND (reference sequence). This CDR3 contains 14 residues. The CDR3 nucleotides are TGTGCCAGTAGCGCGAGCTCTGGGGCCAACGTCCTGACTTTC. It specifies CASSASSGANVLTF.

The chain employs TRBV3-1 (or the pseudogene TRBV3-2) and TRBJ2-3; no clear D. Trimming shortened V by 0 bases and J by 3 bases, and 7 bases separated the two germline ends. Germline CDR1 is LGHDT and CDR2 is YNNKEL (reference sequence). CDR3 length: 14 residues. The CDR3 is CASSQDWRTDTQYF. For the CDR3, the DNA is TGTGCCAGCAGCCAAGATTGGCGGACAGATACGCAGTATTTT.

The chain combines TRBV7-2 with TRBJ1-1; D remains ambiguous. The ends were cut back, 3 bases at V and 4 bases at J, with 15 bases in the middle. CDR3 length equals 15 residues. From germline, CDR1 is SGHTA and CDR2 FQGNSA. CDR3 region: CASSLPGIRGTEAFF. In DNA, the CDR3 is TGTGCCAGCAGCTTGCCCGGGATTCGGGGCACTGAAGCTTTCTTT.

The V gene is TRBV5-1, the J gene TRBJ1-4; 7 bases match TRBD1. Germline V gives CDR1 SGHRS, CDR2 YFSETQ. The CDR3 runs to 15 residues. V lost 4 bases and J lost 6; bases outside the gene matches: 9. The CDR3 loop reads CASSPLAGGDEKLFF. The DNA for the CDR3 is TGCGCCAGCAGCCCCCTGGCAGGGGGTGATGAAAAACTGTTTTTT.